In its sample, the clone carrying this T cell receptor beta chain was seen many times. Its specificity is not known. This sample was included in a study of spatial heterogeneity in lung cancer. Study-level information: The correlation between TCR transcript counts in tumor regions and a T cell module score from matched bulk RNA-seq was strong. Findings and caveats of the study: The study found that expanded intratumoral alpha and beta TCR counts tracked tumor mutation counts.

MiXCR, run by TCRdb on the 5' RACE reads, gives a single entry per CDR3 protein. The data show 10,000 to 15,000 distinct CDR3 sequences, 6.6% seen once. Time point indicated: sample taken at primary tumor resection. Per germline, CDR1 KGHSH and CDR2 LQKENI. The CDR3 is made up of 15 amino acids. Trimming took 2 bases from V and 6 from J; bases not matched to a gene: 6. V gene TRBV18 combines with J gene TRBJ2-1; the match to TRBD1 covers 8 bases. The source of this sequence is a female donor with early-stage non-small cell lung cancer. The material sequenced was lung tumor tissue, taken at surgery. As DNA, the CDR3 is TGTGCCAGCTCACCAGGGGGAGACAGGGGCAATGAGCAGTTCTTC. Amino acid sequence: CASSPGGDRGNEQFF.